This passage covers 32 T cell receptor beta chains from one sample sequenced in a study of Graves' ophthalmopathy and Graves' hyperthyroidism. Amplification of TCR beta CDR3 regions used RNA transcripts. Investigators did first-round RT-PCR with HTBI primers, then second-round multiplex PCR. Using its own MiXCR run on the multiplex PCR reads, TCRdb lists one record per CDR3 protein. The table has about 150,000 distinct CDR3 sequences, under 40% seen once. Sequenced material: peripheral blood. Every receptor here comes from a woman in her thirties or forties with Graves' ophthalmopathy.

In this sample, this clonotype turned up many times. The DNA of the CDR3 is TGTGCCAGCAGCTTAGCATTAGGAGGGTTTGTCACTGAAGCTTTCTTT. Translation gives CASSLALGGFVTEAFF. The V call is TRBV11-1, the J call TRBJ1-1; D unresolved. The CDR3 contains 16 residues. CDR1 and CDR2 (germline): SGHAT, FQDESV (reference sequence). V was clipped by 0 bases and J by 4 bases, with 15 bases between them.

This clonotype appeared once. The J gene is TRBJ2-4, the V gene TRBV6-2 or TRBV6-3, with TRBD2 matching over 9 bases. Germline values: CDR1 MNHEY, CDR2 SVGEGT. The trim removed 10 bases at V and 5 bases at J, leaving 12 bases unmatched. This CDR3 is 15 amino acids long. The CDR3 sequence: CATKIRAGGENIQYF. The CDR3 bases are TGTGCCACCAAAATTCGAGCGGGGGGCGAAAACATTCAGTACTTC.

In its sample, this clonotype was seen many times. This chain joins TRBV11-3 and TRBJ1-1, with a tentative D call TRBD1 (5 bases). V lost 7 bases and J 4 bases, leaving 19 bases between the germline ends. The CDR3 is made up of 15 amino acids. Per the germline V gene, CDR1 is SGHNT and CDR2 is YENEEA. As DNA, the CDR3 is TGTGCCAGCACCCCCGGCAGGGTTTTGGGCACTGAAGCTTTCTTT. This encodes CASTPGRVLGTEAFF.

The count of this clonotype is one. The V gene is TRBV7-8, the J gene TRBJ2-5; no clear D gene. The V gene lost 6 bases and the J gene lost 5 bases, with 16 bases spanning the gap. There are 14 residues in the CDR3. Germline CDR1 and CDR2: SGHVS and FQNEAQ. CDR3 DNA: TGTGCCAGCAGGCCCACCTCGAACTGGGAGACCCAGTACTTC. Amino acid sequence: CASRPTSNWETQYF.

This clonotype showed up just a few times. This chain uses TRBV11-2 with TRBJ1-2; no firm D call. Per germline, CDR1 SGHAT and CDR2 FQNNGV. V was pared by 5 bases and J by 1 base, with 11 bases between. This CDR3 region has 14 residues. CDR3 protein: CASSQNGNNYGYTF. The CDR3 bases are TGTGCCAGCAGCCAAAATGGGAATAACTATGGCTACACCTTC.

The chain is built from TRBV20-1 and TRBJ1-5, with TRBD1 as a possible D gene (5 bases). The CDR3 consists of 14 residues. V gave up 1 base and J gave up 5 bases, with 12 bases separating them. Germline CDR1 and CDR2: DFQATT and SNEGSKA (reference sequence). The CDR3 sequence is CSARVGAWDQPQHF. CDR3 in DNA: TGCAGTGCTAGAGTAGGGGCATGGGATCAGCCCCAGCATTTT.

This clonotype was observed many times. The chain couples TRBV3-1 to TRBJ1-2; D gene unclear. V shed 1 base and J shed 2 bases, with 14 bases lying between them. The germline V gene has CDR1 LGHDT and CDR2 YNNKEL (reference sequence). This CDR3 has 16 residues. The CDR3 loop reads CASSQGPGSWNYGYTF. CDR3 nucleotides: TGTGCCAGCAGCCAAGGACCGGGGTCGTGGAACTATGGCTACACCTTC.

With regard to this clonotype: The CDR3 ends on some other residue instead of the conserved phenylalanine or tryptophan, so this is likely a read error. The limits of the CDR3 on the DNA are not certain, so only TCRdb's listed CDR3 is given. The chain is built from TRBV27 and TRBJ1-2. A total of 8 residues make up the CDR3, ends included. Germline CDR1 reads MNHEY; CDR2 reads SMNVEV (reference sequence). The CDR3 spells CASSGGTS.

The V call is TRBV6-2 or TRBV6-3, the J call TRBJ2-7, with 9 nucleotides matching TRBD1. CDR3 length: 13 residues. The ends lost 10 bases at V and 2 bases at J; junction bases unmatched: 6. Germline CDR1 is MNHEY and CDR2 is SVGEGT. The CDR3 sequence: CATQTGGPYEQYF. In DNA, the CDR3 is TGTGCCACCCAGACAGGGGGTCCCTACGAGCAGTACTTC.

The chain carries TRBV12-3 or TRBV12-4 and TRBJ1-2; 8 bases are a match to TRBD1. The CDR3 loop spans 15 amino acids. V lost 3 bases and J lost 2; bases outside the gene matches: 5. The DNA for the CDR3 is TGTGCCAGCAGTTTTCCCCAGGGGGCCAACTATGGCTACACCTTC. This gives the protein CASSFPQGANYGYTF.

This clonotype came up a few times. The chain combines TRBV5-8 with TRBJ1-1; D unclear. The CDR3 has 12 amino acids. The germline V gene has CDR1 SGHTS and CDR2 YDEGEE. V was clipped by 2 bases and J by 10 bases, with 12 bases between them. The CDR3 DNA follows: TGTGCCAGCAGCTTCCCCAACCTGGTAGCTTTCTTT. It codes for CASSFPNLVAFF. Full variable domain (rest looked up from reference TRBV5-8 and TRBJ1-1): EAGVTQSPTHLIKTRGQQATLRCSPISGHTSVYWYQQALGLGLQFLLWYDEGEERNRGNFPPRFSGRQFPNYSSELNVNALELEDSALYLCASSFPNLVAFFGQGTRLTVV.

This clonotype has at least ten counts. One end of the junction varies from germline; a read error may be responsible. Here the CDR3 reads CATSRGVGYGYAF. CDR3 nucleotides: TGTGCCACCAGTCGGGGCGTTGGCTATGGCTACGCCTTC. The chain recombines TRBV24-1 with TRBJ1-2, with a weak D call TRBD1 (5 bases). The CDR3 runs to 13 residues. Germline CDR1 is KGHDR and CDR2 is SFDVKD.

This chain connects TRBV6-1 to TRBJ1-6, with 7 bases that match TRBD1. This CDR3 contains 15 residues. With V trimmed by 6 bases and J by 6 bases, 8 bases remained unmatched. Germline V CDR1 and CDR2: MNHNS, SASEGT. CDR3 sequence reads: CASRPTGVPNSPLHF. CDR3 bases: TGTGCCAGCAGGCCAACAGGGGTCCCTAATTCACCCCTCCACTTT.

The chain employs TRBV12-3 or TRBV12-4 and TRBJ1-2, with 8 bases identical to TRBD1. V shed 1 base and J 10 bases; nucleotides not matched to a gene: 5. This CDR3 is built from 13 residues. CDR3 sequence: CASSLGQGRDYTF. For the CDR3, the DNA is TGTGCCAGCAGTTTAGGACAGGGGAGGGACTACACCTTC.

V and J are TRBV28 and TRBJ2-7; weak D call: TRBD1 (6 bases). Trimming stripped 7 bases from V and 4 bases from J, with 23 bases between. CDR1 MDHEN and CDR2 SYDVKM come from the germline V gene. The CDR3 loop spans 16 amino acids. CDR3 nucleotides: TGTGCCAGCATCGAAGCCCGGTACGGCAGGGGTTACGAGCAGTACTTC. Its protein is CASIEARYGRGYEQYF.

The chain combines TRBV25-1 with TRBJ2-2, with D possibly matching TRBD2 (5 bases). Germline V gene sequence: CDR1 MGHDK, CDR2 SYGVNS. V lost 1 base to trimming and J lost 7 bases, with 7 bases between them. The CDR3 consists of 13 residues. The chain's CDR3 is CASSEWEHGELFF. The CDR3 coding sequence is TGTGCCAGCAGTGAATGGGAGCACGGGGAGCTGTTTTTT.

This clonotype was picked up many times. The rearrangement uses TRBV27 and TRBJ1-1; weak D call: TRBD1 (5 bases). The V gene lost 0 bases and the J gene lost 2 bases, with 7 bases spanning the gap. The CDR3 totals 14 residues. From germline, CDR1 is MNHEY and CDR2 SMNVEV (reference sequence). The CDR3 protein is CASSLSGLNTEAFF. The CDR3 DNA reads TGTGCCAGCAGTTTATCGGGACTAAACACTGAAGCTTTCTTT.

This clonotype was seen repeatedly, ten times or more. The rearrangement links TRBV6-5 to TRBJ2-7; the D gene is possibly TRBD1 (5 bases). The CDR3 loop spans 16 amino acids. The germline CDR1 and CDR2 sequences are MNHEY and SVGAGI. V shed 2 bases and J shed 0 bases, with 14 bases lying between them. The CDR3 here is CASSYAAGPSSYEQYF. CDR3 coding DNA: TGTGCCAGCAGTTACGCGGCAGGGCCGAGCTCCTACGAGCAGTACTTC.

This clonotype has at least ten counts. J is TRBJ1-2 and V is TRBV24-1; D is ambiguous. Germline V gene data show CDR1 as KGHDR and CDR2 as SFDVKD. V was trimmed by 2 bases and J by 5 bases, leaving 11 bases between them. The CDR3 consists of 14 residues. For the CDR3, the DNA is TGTGCCACCAGTGATTCCGGAGTGGCGTATGGCTACACCTTC. Its protein product is CATSDSGVAYGYTF.

This clonotype was recorded at least ten times. The genes are TRBV9 and TRBJ1-3; D not certain. CDR1 is SGDLS and CDR2 is YYNGEE in the germline V gene. Trimming removed 2 bases from V and 6 bases from J, with 15 bases in between. The length of the CDR3 is 15 residues. CDR3 region: CASSVSAGFENTIYF. The CDR3, as DNA: TGTGCCAGCAGCGTCAGCGCGGGATTTGAAAACACCATATATTTT.

This rearrangement joins TRBV10-1 to TRBJ2-7; D remains unclear. The germline V gene encodes CDR1 WNHNN and CDR2 SYGVQD (reference sequence). The CDR3 spans 10 residues. Trimming took off 4 bases at V and 4 bases at J, with 2 bases between the two ends. Here the CDR3 reads CASSGYEQYF. In DNA, the CDR3 is TGCGCCAGCAGTGGTTACGAGCAGTACTTC.

V is TRBV7-8 and J is TRBJ2-2; 8 nucleotides align to TRBD2. Unmatched junction bases numbered 4, after V lost 3 bases and J lost 7 bases. Germline V gene data show CDR1 as SGHVS and CDR2 as FQNEAQ. The CDR3 runs to 14 residues. For the CDR3, the DNA is TGTGCCAGCAGCTTCGGCCTAGCGGGCGGGGAGCTGTTTTTT. This encodes CASSFGLAGGELFF.

This clonotype was counted ten times or more. The gene calls are TRBV5-1 and TRBJ1-1, with TRBD1 as a possible D gene (5 bases). The germline CDR1 and CDR2 sequences are SGHRS and YFSETQ. V shed 5 bases and J shed 0 bases, with 8 bases lying between them. The CDR3 spans 13 residues. CDR3 amino acids: CASRWGLNTEAFF. CDR3 coding DNA: TGCGCCAGCAGGTGGGGGTTGAACACTGAAGCTTTCTTT.

This clonotype has at least ten counts. The CDR3: CASSPDRGEQYF. As DNA, the CDR3 is TGTGCCAGCAGCCCTGACAGAGGCGAGCAGTACTTC. The genes are TRBV12-3 or TRBV12-4 and TRBJ2-7, with a weak D call TRBD1 (5 bases). The ends were cut back, 6 bases at V and 6 bases at J, with 12 bases in the middle. CDR3 length: 12 amino acids.

This clonotype has only a few counts. V is TRBV28 and J is TRBJ1-2; the D is unclear. The V end was cut by 2 bases, the J end by 3 bases, with 7 bases between. The CDR3 has 13 amino acids. Germline V gene sequence: CDR1 MDHEN, CDR2 SYDVKM. The CDR3 coding sequence is TGTGCCAGCAGTTTACTGCAGGACTATGGCTACACCTTC. This encodes CASSLLQDYGYTF.

CDR3 nucleotides: TGTGCCAGCAGTGCTGACAGGGGGGCCTACGAGCAGTACTTC. Amino acid sequence: CASSADRGAYEQYF. The rearrangement joins TRBV6-1 to TRBJ2-7; TRBD1 matches at 9 bases. Germline CDR1 and CDR2: MNHNS and SASEGT. V lost 4 bases to trimming and J lost 2 bases; unmatched junction nucleotides: 3. This CDR3 comprises 14 residues.

In this sample, this clonotype turned up many times. Here the CDR3 reads CASSQTGTNTEAFF. CDR3 coding DNA: TGTGCCAGCAGTCAAACAGGGACCAACACTGAAGCTTTCTTT. This chain uses TRBV6-1 with TRBJ1-1; D may be TRBD1 (6 bases). Between the trimmed V and J ends, which lost 5 bases and 2 bases, there was a span of 12 bases. CDR1 and CDR2 (germline): MNHNS, SASEGT. The CDR3 is 14 amino acids.

This clonotype appeared a single time. The chain is built from TRBV12-3 or TRBV12-4 and TRBJ1-5; D not certain. The CDR3 has 15 residues. The ends were cut back, 6 bases at V and 7 bases at J, with 19 bases in the middle. The CDR3 DNA sequence: TGTGCCAGCAGCCCCTTCCCCACCCTTGGGCAGCCCCAGCATTTT. This translates into CASSPFPTLGQPQHF.

This chain connects TRBV12-5 to TRBJ2-5, with unresolved D. Germline CDR1 LGHNT, CDR2 FRNRAP. The CDR3 is 13 residues long. The V gene lost 1 base and the J gene lost 4 bases, with 7 bases spanning the gap. The CDR3 region is CASGLESGETQYF. The DNA for the CDR3 is TGTGCTAGTGGTTTGGAATCAGGAGAGACCCAGTACTTC.

The chain combines TRBV28 with TRBJ1-2; the D is unclear. The CDR3 is 11 amino acids. Per the germline V gene, CDR1 is MDHEN and CDR2 is SYDVKM. Between the trimmed V and J ends, which lost 7 bases and 3 bases, there was a span of 6 bases. The CDR3 protein is CASNGHYGYTF. Written as DNA, the CDR3 is TGTGCCAGCAACGGACACTATGGCTACACCTTC.

The genes are TRBV11-2 and TRBJ2-5; TRBD1 matches at 7 bases. This CDR3 region has 15 residues. V was pared by 5 bases and J by 4 bases, with 10 bases of the junction left unmatched. CDR1 and CDR2 from the germline V gene are SGHAT and FQNNGV. As DNA, the CDR3 is TGTGCCAGCAGCACGGGACAGTTCGGTCGAGAGACCCAGTACTTC. It codes for CASSTGQFGRETQYF.

The sample holds many counts of this clonotype. The chain's CDR3 is CASSYTGKNTEAFF. CDR3 DNA: TGTGCCAGCAGTTACACCGGGAAGAACACTGAAGCTTTCTTT. This sequence joins TRBV6-5 and TRBJ1-1; D is undetermined. Germline V lookup: CDR1 MNHEY, CDR2 SVGAGI. This CDR3 spans 14 amino acids. The germline V and J ends were trimmed by 2 bases and 1 base, with 8 bases remaining between them.